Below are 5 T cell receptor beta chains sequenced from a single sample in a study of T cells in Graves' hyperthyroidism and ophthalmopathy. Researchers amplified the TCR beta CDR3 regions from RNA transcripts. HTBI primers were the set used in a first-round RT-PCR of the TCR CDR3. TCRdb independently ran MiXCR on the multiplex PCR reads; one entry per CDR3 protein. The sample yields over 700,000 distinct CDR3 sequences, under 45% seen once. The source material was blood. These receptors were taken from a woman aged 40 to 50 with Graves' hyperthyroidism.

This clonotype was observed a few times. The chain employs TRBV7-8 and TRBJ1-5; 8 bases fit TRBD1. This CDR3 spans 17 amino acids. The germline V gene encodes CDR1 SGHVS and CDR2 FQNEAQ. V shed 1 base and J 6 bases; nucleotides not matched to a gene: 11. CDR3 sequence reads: CASSLGARQGSGQPQHF. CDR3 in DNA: TGTGCCAGCAGCTTAGGTGCCCGACAGGGGTCGGGTCAGCCCCAGCATTTT.

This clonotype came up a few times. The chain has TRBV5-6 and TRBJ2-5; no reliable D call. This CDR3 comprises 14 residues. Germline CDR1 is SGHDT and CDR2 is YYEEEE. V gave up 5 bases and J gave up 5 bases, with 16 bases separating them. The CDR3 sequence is CASRPDVNGETQYF. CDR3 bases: TGTGCCAGCAGACCGGACGTAAATGGGGAGACCCAGTACTTC.

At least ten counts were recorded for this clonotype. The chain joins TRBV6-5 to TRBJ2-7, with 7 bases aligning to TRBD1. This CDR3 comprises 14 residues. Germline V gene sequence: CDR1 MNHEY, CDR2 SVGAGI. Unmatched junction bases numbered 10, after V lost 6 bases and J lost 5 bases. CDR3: CASSPYRGKHEQYF. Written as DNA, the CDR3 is TGTGCCAGCAGCCCGTACAGGGGTAAACACGAGCAGTACTTC.

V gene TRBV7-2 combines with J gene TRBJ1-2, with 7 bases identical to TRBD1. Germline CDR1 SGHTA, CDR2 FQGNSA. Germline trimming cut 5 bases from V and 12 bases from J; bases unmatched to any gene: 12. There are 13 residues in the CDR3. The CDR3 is CASSGDSWGGHTF. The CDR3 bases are TGTGCCAGCAGCGGGGACAGTTGGGGCGGCCACACCTTC.

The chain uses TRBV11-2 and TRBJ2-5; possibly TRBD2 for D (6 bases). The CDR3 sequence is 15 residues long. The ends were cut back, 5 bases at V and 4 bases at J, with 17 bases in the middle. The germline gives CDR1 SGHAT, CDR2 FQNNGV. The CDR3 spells CASSPPEGRRETQYF. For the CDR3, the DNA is TGTGCCAGCAGCCCGCCAGAAGGGAGGAGAGAGACCCAGTACTTC. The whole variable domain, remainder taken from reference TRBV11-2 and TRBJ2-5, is EAGVAQSPRYKIIEKRQSVAFWCNPISGHATLYWYQQILGQGPKLLIQFQNNGVVDDSQLPKDRFSAERLKGVDSTLKIQPAKLEDSAVYLCASSPPEGRRETQYFGPGTRLLVL.